This entry is about one TCR beta chain. The source of the sample is a study of blood T cell repertoires in COVID-19. As for the study in general: There were acute and convalescent COVID-19 samples, and they came from the United States, Italy and Spain. From T cells, B-cell-depleted T cells, or PBMCs came the material, which was cDNA or gDNA.

Assay used: immunoSEQ multiplex PCR; TCRdb lists only in-frame clones, some missing. The sample includes around 120,000 clones, 88% of them seen just once. The CDR3 is 13 residues long. The ends were cut back, 1 base at V and 2 bases at J, with 6 bases in the middle. CDR1 and CDR2 (germline): SGHDN, FVKESK. V and J are TRBV14 and TRBJ2-7, with TRBD2 as a possible D gene (6 bases). Sequencing input: peripheral blood. The TCR comes from a human donor in a cohort sampled during active COVID-19. The CDR3 sequence: CASSQGGAYEQYF. Here the CDR3 DNA reads TGTGCCAGCAGCCAAGGCGGGGCCTACGAGCAGTACTTC.